These 14 T cell receptor beta chains share one sample of origin, sequenced in a study of blood T cells in healthy people across ages. Using a J-beta primer mix together with a sample-barcoded 5' primer, a second PCR was run for roughly 7 to 12 cycles. One entry per CDR3 protein results from TCRdb running MiXCR on the 5' RACE reads. Seen here are about 780,000 distinct CDR3 sequences, less than 80% observed once, and the top ten hold 28%. Material: blood. The receptors originated from a young man in good health.

A few counts support this clonotype. This chain links TRBV5-1 with TRBJ2-5; 11 bases line up with TRBD2. CDR1 and CDR2 from the germline V gene are SGHRS and YFSETQ. Germline trimming cut 5 bases from V and 2 bases from J; bases unmatched to any gene: 2. The CDR3 consists of 14 residues. Written as DNA, the CDR3 is TGCGCCAGCAGGACTAGCGGGGTTCAAGAGACCCAGTACTTC. Protein product: CASRTSGVQETQYF.

The V and J genes are TRBV29-1 and TRBJ2-7, with D perhaps matching TRBD2 (6 bases). The CDR3 spans 13 residues. V lost 4 bases and J lost 3, with 13 bases in between. Germline CDR1 is SQVTM and CDR2 is ANQGSEA. CDR3 amino acids: CSVAVAEFYEQYF. The CDR3 DNA sequence: TGCAGCGTTGCGGTAGCGGAGTTCTACGAGCAGTACTTC.

The chain has TRBV2 and TRBJ1-2, with a weak D call TRBD1 (6 bases). Germline loops: CDR1 SNHLY, CDR2 FYNNEI. Trimming shortened V by 4 bases and J by 8 bases, and 17 bases separated the two germline ends. The CDR3 length is 14 residues. CDR3 sequence reads: CASSGQAAWGGYTF. The CDR3 region has the DNA TGTGCCAGCAGTGGACAGGCGGCTTGGGGGGGCTACACCTTC. Looking up the rest from reference TRBV2 and TRBJ1-2 gives the full variable domain: EPEVTQTPSHQVTQMGQEVILRCVPISNHLYFYWYRQILGQKVEFLVSFYNNEISEKSEIFDDQFSVERPDGSNFTLKIRSTKLEDSAMYFCASSGQAAWGGYTFGSGTRLTVV.

This clonotype appeared a few times. V is TRBV9 and J is TRBJ2-5; 11 bases fit TRBD1. Germline CDR1 reads SGDLS; CDR2 reads YYNGEE. The CDR3 runs 15 residues. Germline trimming cut 3 bases from V and 4 bases from J; bases unmatched to any gene: 5. CDR3: CASSEGQGVRETQYF. CDR3 DNA sequence: TGTGCCAGCAGCGAGGGACAGGGGGTTCGAGAGACCCAGTACTTC.

This clonotype came up once. The J gene is TRBJ2-5, the V gene TRBV6-2 or TRBV6-3; 15 bases are shared with TRBD2. CDR1 is MNHEY, CDR2 SVGEGT, per germline. V lost 6 bases to trimming and J lost 4 bases; unmatched junction nucleotides: 3. The CDR3 spans 15 residues. The CDR3 loop is CASRSGLAGGETQYF. CDR3 bases: TGTGCCAGCAGATCGGGACTAGCGGGGGGAGAGACCCAGTACTTC.

The chain recombines TRBV4-3 with TRBJ2-5, with D possibly TRBD1 on 6 matching bases. V lost 0 bases and J 2 bases, leaving 13 bases between the germline ends. CDR3 length: 16 residues. From germline, CDR1 is LGHNA and CDR2 YSLEER. The DNA for the CDR3 is TGCGCCAGCAGCCAAGATTGGTCAGGGGCGCAAGAGACCCAGTACTTC. As protein: CASSQDWSGAQETQYF.

The rearrangement links TRBV7-3 to TRBJ1-1, with D unresolved. Deletions cut 7 bases from V and 4 bases from J, with 25 bases between. The germline CDR1 and CDR2 sequences are SGHTA and FQGTGA. The CDR3 has 17 residues. The CDR3: CASIGELLGSVSTEAFF. Written as DNA, the CDR3 is TGTGCCAGCATTGGGGAACTTCTGGGGAGCGTGAGCACTGAAGCTTTCTTT.

The genes are TRBV5-1 and TRBJ2-5, with D tentatively TRBD1 (6 bases). V shed 4 bases and J shed 2 bases, with 21 bases lying between them. The length of the CDR3 is 17 residues. The V gene's germline CDR1 is SGHRS and CDR2 YFSETQ. CDR3: CASSVSPRRQGQETQYF. CDR3 sequence (DNA): TGCGCCAGCAGCGTATCCCCCCGGAGGCAGGGGCAAGAGACCCAGTACTTC.

The chain employs TRBV11-2 and TRBJ2-1; TRBD2 might be the D (5 bases). Trimming left V 1 base short and J 6 bases short, with 19 bases between. Per the germline V gene, CDR1 is SGHAT and CDR2 is FQNNGV. The CDR3 length is 17 residues. CDR3 loop: CASSLVGSGAVGNEQFF. In DNA form, the CDR3 reads TGTGCCAGCAGCTTAGTAGGGAGTGGAGCGGTCGGCAATGAGCAGTTCTTC.

This sequence joins TRBV20-1 and TRBJ2-1; tentatively, D is TRBD1 (6 bases). This CDR3 is built from 11 residues. Germline V gives CDR1 DFQATT, CDR2 SNEGSKA (reference sequence). V lost 5 bases and J 9 bases, leaving 11 bases between the germline ends. CDR3 in DNA: TGCAGTGCTTACGCAGGGGTTGAGCAGTTCTTC. Translation: CSAYAGVEQFF.

The J gene is TRBJ1-2, the V gene TRBV30, with a weak D call TRBD1 (6 bases). Trimming took 4 bases from V and 4 from J, leaving 13 bases between them. Germline loops: CDR1 GTSNPN, CDR2 SVGIG (reference sequence). This CDR3 has 13 amino acids. The chain's CDR3 is CAWMAGAVYGYTF. The CDR3 nucleotides are TGTGCCTGGATGGCGGGGGCAGTCTATGGCTACACCTTC.

CDR3 sequence (DNA): TGCAGTGCTAGAGATCTAGAACAGGGGGGAGAGACCCAGTACTTC. Translating gives CSARDLEQGGETQYF. The chain employs TRBV20-1 and TRBJ2-7; TRBD1 matches at 8 bases. The J call is doubtful: the DNA matches TRBJ2-5 better. This CDR3 is built from 15 residues. Germline V CDR1 and CDR2: DFQATT, SNEGSKA (reference sequence).

V and J are TRBV6-2 or TRBV6-3 and TRBJ1-5; D is uncertain. Trimming took off 2 bases at V and 5 bases at J, with 13 bases between the two ends. CDR1 MNHEY and CDR2 SVGEGT come from the germline V gene. CDR3 length equals 15 residues. The chain's CDR3 is CASSYGEGGYQPQHF. CDR3 sequence (DNA): TGTGCCAGCAGTTACGGGGAAGGAGGGTATCAGCCCCAGCATTTT.

This clonotype was seen a few times. The J gene is TRBJ2-7, the V gene TRBV5-1, with D possibly matching TRBD1 (5 bases). Trimming shortened V by 0 bases and J by 2 bases, and 12 bases separated the two germline ends. Germline loops: CDR1 SGHRS, CDR2 YFSETQ. The CDR3 has 15 residues. The CDR3 bases are TGCGCCAGCAGCTTGGAGGACACGCTCCCCTACGAGCAGTACTTC. Protein: CASSLEDTLPYEQYF.